The 8 T cell receptor beta chains reported below all come from one sample, sequenced in a study of T cells in Graves' hyperthyroidism and ophthalmopathy. Template material for amplifying TCR beta CDR3 regions consisted of RNA transcripts. TCR CDR3 regions were first amplified by RT-PCR with HTBI primers. TCRdb re-analysed the multiplex PCR reads in MiXCR, keeping a single row per CDR3 protein. The sample lists approximately 510,000 distinct CDR3 sequences, around 21% seen once, with about 26% in the top ten. The sample taken for sequencing was blood. These receptors all come from a man in his late teens or twenties with Graves' hyperthyroidism.

This clonotype was picked up many times. The V and J genes are TRBV11-2 and TRBJ2-5; D remains unclear. CDR1 and CDR2 (germline): SGHAT, FQNNGV. CDR3 size: 13 residues. V was shortened by 2 bases and J by 11 bases, with 15 bases between the two germline ends. The CDR3 loop is CASSLINGGPQYF. The CDR3 DNA reads TGTGCCAGCAGCTTAATAAACGGCGGTCCTCAGTACTTC.

The chain carries TRBV25-1 and TRBJ1-2, with a tentative D call TRBD1 (5 bases). V shed 5 bases and J shed 6 bases, with 25 bases lying between them. Germline values: CDR1 MGHDK, CDR2 SYGVNS. The CDR3 is 17 residues long. Here the CDR3 reads CASSLWDFGGPLDGYTF. In DNA form, the CDR3 reads TGTGCCAGCAGTCTTTGGGACTTTGGTGGACCCCTGGATGGCTACACCTTC.

Ten or more counts support this clonotype. The V call is TRBV11-1, the J call TRBJ2-2; D is perhaps TRBD1 or TRBD2 (5 bases each). V was trimmed by 8 bases and J by 4 bases, leaving 20 bases between them. The CDR3 is 16 residues long. CDR1 is SGHAT and CDR2 is FQDESV in the germline V gene (reference sequence). The CDR3 nucleotides read TGTGCCAGCGGATCTTCGGGACCCAAGGGCACCGGGGAGCTGTTTTTT. As protein: CASGSSGPKGTGELFF.

This clonotype was seen a few times. The V gene is TRBV5-1, the J gene TRBJ2-5; 10 bases agree with TRBD2. The CDR3 is made up of 17 amino acids. The V and J ends lost 2 bases and 2 bases, in that order; junction bases with no gene match: 9. CDR1 and CDR2 (germline): SGHRS, YFSETQ. CDR3 bases: TGCGCCAGCAGCTTCGGGCTAGCGGGGGCCCCACAAGAGACCCAGTACTTC. It codes for CASSFGLAGAPQETQYF.

The chain has TRBV6-1 and TRBJ1-1; no clear D gene. The V end was cut by 0 bases, the J end by 3 bases, with 8 bases between. The CDR3 consists of 14 residues. CDR1 is MNHNS, CDR2 SASEGT, per germline. The CDR3: CASSEALSYTEAFF. Here the CDR3 DNA reads TGTGCCAGCAGTGAAGCGCTAAGTTACACTGAAGCTTTCTTT.

This CDR3 reads CASSQLRADSVDSPLHF. The CDR3 nucleotides are TGTGCCAGCAGTCAACTTCGTGCGGACAGCGTGGATTCACCCCTCCACTTT. V gene TRBV12-3 or TRBV12-4 combines with J gene TRBJ1-6, with a possible D match to TRBD1 (6 bases). Trimming removed 5 bases at V and 8 bases at J, with 22 bases between. CDR3 length: 17 amino acids.

The sample holds many counts of this clonotype. The chain joins TRBV6-1 to TRBJ2-7, with D maybe TRBD2 (5 bases). This CDR3 has 15 residues. Trimming took off 6 bases at V and 2 bases at J, with 17 bases between the two ends. Per germline, CDR1 MNHNS and CDR2 SASEGT. CDR3 nucleotides: TGTGCCAGCAGAGAAAGTATTATCGGGGCCTACGAGCAGTACTTC. Amino acid sequence: CASRESIIGAYEQYF.

The chain uses TRBV12-3 or TRBV12-4 and TRBJ1-1; D possibly corresponds to TRBD1 (5 bases). V was shortened by 6 bases and J by 0 bases, with 11 bases between the two germline ends. CDR3 length: 14 residues. CDR3 DNA sequence: TGTGCCAGCAGCCTCGGGGCAATGAACACTGAAGCTTTCTTT. Translating gives CASSLGAMNTEAFF.